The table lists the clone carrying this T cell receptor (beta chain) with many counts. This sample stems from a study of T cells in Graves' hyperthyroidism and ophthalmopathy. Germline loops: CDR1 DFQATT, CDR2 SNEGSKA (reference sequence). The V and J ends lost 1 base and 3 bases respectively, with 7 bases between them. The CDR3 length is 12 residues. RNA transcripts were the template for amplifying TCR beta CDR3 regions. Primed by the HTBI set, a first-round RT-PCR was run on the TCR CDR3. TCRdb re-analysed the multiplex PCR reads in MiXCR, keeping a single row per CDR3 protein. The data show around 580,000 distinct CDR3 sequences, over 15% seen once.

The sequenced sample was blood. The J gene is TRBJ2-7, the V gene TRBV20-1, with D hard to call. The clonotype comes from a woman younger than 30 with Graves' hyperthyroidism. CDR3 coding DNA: TGCAGTGCTAGAGCTCGTATCTACGAGCAGTACTTC. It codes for CSARARIYEQYF.